Listed below are T cell receptor beta chains from one sample, sequenced in a study of T-cell memory formation after mild COVID-19. MiXCR, run by TCRdb on the 5' RACE reads, gives a single entry per CDR3 protein. The sample lists more than 300,000 distinct CDR3 sequences, roughly 20% occurring once. Material for sequencing was PBMCs or a T cell subset sorted from them (not recorded which). The receptor set was obtained from a man aged 18 to 35 who had mild COVID-19 (a few samples of this study predate the infection). Cell type and time point are not known. The CDR3 runs from the conserved cysteine through the conserved F or W. The order of the fields is J gene, D gene, V gene, clone size, CDR3 DNA, CDR3 protein. A D gene is named only where the DNA matches it firmly. Clone size, where shown, is once, few, many, or a class for clones that have expanded.

TRBJ2-3 | NA | TRBV7-3 | many | TGTGCCAGCAGCTCGAATCATGGAGGAGATACGCAGTATTTT | CASSSNHGGDTQYF
TRBJ2-1 | NA | TRBV20-1 | many | TGCAGTGCCCCCTGGAGCGGTGAGCAGTTCTTC | CSAPWSGEQFF
TRBJ1-1 | NA | TRBV5-1 | NA | TGCGCCAGCAGCCCCGGACGGATGAACACTGAAGCTTTCTTT | CASSPGRMNTEAFF
TRBJ1-5 | TRBD1 | TRBV14 | NA | TGTGCCAGCAGCATTACAGGGGGTTTCAATCAGCCCCAGCATTTT | CASSITGGFNQPQHF
TRBJ1-1 | NA | TRBV18 | few | TGTGCCAGCTCACCATCCGGACAGTCTGAAGCTTTCTTT | CASSPSGQSEAFF
TRBJ2-1 | TRBD2 | TRBV19 | once | TGTGCCAGTAGCACCCGGCGGGGGACGAATGAGCAGTTCTTC | CASSTRRGTNEQFF
TRBJ2-7 | NA | TRBV21-1 | NA | TGTGCCAGCAGCAAAGTGGCGCCTGACGAGCAGTACTTC | CASSKVAPDEQYF
TRBJ1-2 | NA | TRBV7-3 | NA | TGTGCCAGCAGCTTATCAGGGAGGGATGGCTACACCTTC | CASSLSGRDGYTF
TRBJ2-3 | TRBD1 | TRBV24-1 | few | TGTGCCACCAGTGATCCAGGACAGGGTTGGGGTACGCAGTATTTT | CATSDPGQGWGTQYF
TRBJ2-2 | NA | TRBV5-7 | few | TGTGCCAGCTACCCCCACGGCAGGGGCGCGAACACCGGGGAGCTGTTTTTT | CASYPHGRGANTGELFF
TRBJ1-2 | NA | TRBV7-2 | NA | TGTGCCAGCAGCCAGCCCCAGGATTTCTCGACATCGAAGGATGGCTACACCTTC | CASSQPQDFSTSKDGYTF
TRBJ2-5 | TRBD1 | TRBV4-3 | few | TGCGCCAGCAGCCCCCGACAGGGCCTGGAGACCCAGTACTTC | CASSPRQGLETQYF
TRBJ1-1 | NA | TRBV12-3/TRBV12-4 | few | TGTGCCAGCAGTTTACGGCAGGGAGTTGAAGCTTTCTTT | CASSLRQGVEAFF
TRBJ2-6 | NA | TRBV5-4 | few | TGTGCCAGCACCAGCGGGGCCAACGTCCTGACTTTC | CASTSGANVLTF
TRBJ2-7 | NA | TRBV7-2 | few | TGTGCCAGCAGCCCCCTGACCTCGAGAGGGGAGCAGTACTTC | CASSPLTSRGEQYF
TRBJ1-3 | NA | TRBV7-9 | NA | TGTGCCAGCAGCGGAAACACCATATATTTT | CASSGNTIYF
TRBJ1-1 | NA | TRBV5-1 | few | TGCGCCAGCAGCTTGACGGCCTCGAGGGCTGAAGCTTTCTTT | CASSLTASRAEAFF
TRBJ1-6 | TRBD1 | TRBV20-1 | NA | TGCAGTGCTAGGACAGGGGGCGCAAATTCACCCCTCCACTTT | CSARTGGANSPLHF
TRBJ1-1 | NA | TRBV7-8 | NA | TGTGCCAGCAGCTTATCCGCAGGGAGCACTGAAGCTTTCTTT | CASSLSAGSTEAFF
TRBJ2-1 | NA | TRBV29-1 | many | TGCAGCGTTGAAGGTTCACGGGGTTTGAGTGAGCAGTTCTTC | CSVEGSRGLSEQFF
TRBJ1-5 | NA | TRBV20-1 | many | TGCAGTGCTAGAGCCCTCCAGGGGAATCAGCCCCAGCATTTT | CSARALQGNQPQHF
TRBJ1-4 | NA | TRBV5-4 | NA | TGTGCCAGCAGCCAAGACAATGAAAAACTGTTTTTT | CASSQDNEKLFF
TRBJ2-3 | NA | TRBV11-1 | NA | TGTGCCAGCAGCTTTTCGGGTGCGGGGGCCCCCGGGGATACGCAGTATTTT | CASSFSGAGAPGDTQYF
TRBJ2-3 | TRBD1 | TRBV24-1 | few | TGTGCCACCAGTGACCCGACAGGGGGCACAGATACGCAGTATTTT | CATSDPTGGTDTQYF
TRBJ1-1 | NA | TRBV6-5 | many | TGTGCCAGCAGCTCCTTTGGACAAGCTTTCTTT | CASSSFGQAFF
TRBJ2-5 | NA | TRBV5-1 | NA | TGCGCCAGCAGCCCCGGACGGACCGAAGAGACCCAGTACTTC | CASSPGRTEETQYF
TRBJ2-3 | NA | TRBV6-2/TRBV6-3 | NA | TGTGCCAGCAGTTACAACCGGGACAACACAGATACGCAGTATTTT | CASSYNRDNTDTQYF
TRBJ1-1 | NA | TRBV7-2 | NA | TGTGCCAGCAGCTCCTGGGCCCCGGTAGCTTTCTTT | CASSSWAPVAFF
TRBJ2-1 | TRBD2 | TRBV6-5 | NA | TGTGCCAGCAGTTACTTTAGCGGGGGTAATGAGCAGTTCTTC | CASSYFSGGNEQFF
TRBJ1-6 | NA | TRBV5-1 | few | TGCGCCAGCAGAGAGGACACCGGGACCGCGGGTTCACCCCTCCACTTT | CASREDTGTAGSPLHF
TRBJ2-2 | NA | TRBV29-1 | NA | TGCAGCGCCGACAGAGTTAACACCGGGGAGCTGTTTTTT | CSADRVNTGELFF
TRBJ2-5 | NA | TRBV4-2 | NA | TGTGCCAGCAGCCAGGGGACGTTGGCAGAGACCCAGTACTTC | CASSQGTLAETQYF
TRBJ2-2 | NA | TRBV30 | NA | TGTGCCTGGAGTGTCGGGAACACCGGGGAGCTGTTTTTT | CAWSVGNTGELFF
TRBJ2-1 | TRBD2 | TRBV5-1 | NA | TGCGCCAGCAGCTTGGCTAGCGGGGTGTACAATGAGCAGTTCTTC | CASSLASGVYNEQFF
TRBJ2-5 | NA | TRBV20-1 | few | TGCAGTGCCGAGGGCGAGGTCGAGACCCAGTACTTC | CSAEGEVETQYF
TRBJ2-7 | NA | TRBV6-1 | NA | TGTGCCAGCAGCTGGACCGGGGCCTACGAGCAGTACTTC | CASSWTGAYEQYF
TRBJ2-7 | TRBD2 | TRBV20-1 | few | TGCAGTGCAATGGATGGGACTAGCGGGGGGTACGAGCAGTACTTC | CSAMDGTSGGYEQYF
TRBJ2-3 | TRBD2 | TRBV4-1 | many | TGCGCCAGCAGCCCAGGGACTACATACACAGATACGCAGTATTTT | CASSPGTTYTDTQYF